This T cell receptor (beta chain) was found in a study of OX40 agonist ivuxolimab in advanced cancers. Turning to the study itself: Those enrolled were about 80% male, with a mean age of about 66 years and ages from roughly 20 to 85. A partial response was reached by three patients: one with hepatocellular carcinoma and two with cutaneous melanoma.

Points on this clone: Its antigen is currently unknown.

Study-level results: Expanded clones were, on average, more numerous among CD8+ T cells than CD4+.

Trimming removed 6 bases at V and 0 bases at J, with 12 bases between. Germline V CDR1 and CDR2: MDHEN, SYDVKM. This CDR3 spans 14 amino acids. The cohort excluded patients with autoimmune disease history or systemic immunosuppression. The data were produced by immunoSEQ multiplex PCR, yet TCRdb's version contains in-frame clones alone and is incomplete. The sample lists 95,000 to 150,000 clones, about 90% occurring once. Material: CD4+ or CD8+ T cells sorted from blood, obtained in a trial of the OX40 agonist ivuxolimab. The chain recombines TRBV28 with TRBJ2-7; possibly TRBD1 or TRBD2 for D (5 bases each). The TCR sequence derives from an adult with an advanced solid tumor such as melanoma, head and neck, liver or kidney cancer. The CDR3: CASSRGGFSYEQYF. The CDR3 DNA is TGTGCCAGCAGCCGTGGGGGTTTCTCCTACGAGCAGTACTTC.